These T cell receptor beta chains were read from a single sample in a study of Graves' ophthalmopathy and Graves' hyperthyroidism. TCRdb called the multiplex PCR reads again in MiXCR, with one record for every CDR3 protein. This table has fewer than 350,000 distinct CDR3 sequences, roughly 15% appearing once. Sample: peripheral blood. The source of these receptors is an adult man with Graves' ophthalmopathy. Both conserved end residues are part of each CDR3. D genes are given only for firm matches. Size values are once, few and many counts, or a class for expanded clones, and some rows have none.

V	J	size	D	CDR3	DNA
TRBV20-1	TRBJ2-5	many	NA	CSARAGTQYF	TGCAGTGCGCGGGCGGGGACCCAGTACTTC
TRBV7-8	TRBJ2-2	many	NA	CASSTLGRTGELFF	TGTGCCAGCAGTACACTCGGTCGTACCGGGGAGCTGTTTTTT
TRBV24-1	TRBJ2-5	many	TRBD1	CATSDPRTGGIETQYF	TGTGCCACCAGTGATCCTCGGACAGGGGGCATAGAGACCCAGTACTTC
TRBV4-3	TRBJ1-5	many	NA	CASSPNYSTRNQPQHF	TGCGCCAGCAGCCCTAACTACAGTACTCGCAATCAGCCCCAGCATTTT
TRBV7-8	TRBJ1-1	NA	NA	CASSSGRAANTEAFF	TGTGCCAGCAGCTCCGGTCGGGCAGCGAACACTGAAGCTTTCTTT
TRBV12-3/TRBV12-4	TRBJ1-5	NA	NA	CASSFFARDDQPQHF	TGTGCCAGCAGTTTTTTCGCCAGGGACGATCAGCCCCAGCATTTT
TRBV4-3	TRBJ2-7	many	NA	CASSQDSGRAYEQYF	TGCGCCAGCAGCCAAGATTCCGGCAGGGCCTACGAGCAGTACTTC
TRBV6-4	TRBJ1-1	NA	NA	CASSGSLRTMNTEAFF	TGTGCCAGCAGTGGCTCGCTCCGGACCATGAACACTGAAGCTTTCTTT
TRBV30	TRBJ1-1	many	NA	CAWTGAVEAFF	TGTGCCTGGACAGGGGCTGTTGAAGCTTTCTTT
TRBV6-5	TRBJ2-7	NA	TRBD2	CASSFSGRRHEQYF	TGTGCCAGCAGTTTTAGCGGGAGGCGCCACGAGCAGTACTTC
TRBV7-2	TRBJ2-7	many	NA	CASSLEGGLSEQYF	TGTGCCAGCAGCTTAGAGGGGGGACTATCCGAGCAGTACTTC
TRBV12-3/TRBV12-4	TRBJ1-1	many	TRBD1	CASSSTGTGRGVSEAFF	TGTGCCAGCAGTTCGACCGGGACAGGGCGGGGAGTATCTGAAGCTTTCTTT
TRBV11-2	TRBJ1-6	NA	NA	CASRKTGRLSPLHF	TGTGCCAGCAGGAAAACAGGGCGGCTTTCACCCCTCCACTTT
TRBV5-5	TRBJ2-5	many	NA	CASSQDDKRRETQYF	TGTGCCAGCAGTCAAGACGACAAGAGGAGAGAGACCCAGTACTTC
TRBV4-1	TRBJ2-4	NA	NA	CASSRANLAKNIQYF	TGCGCCAGCAGCCGTGCCAACCTAGCCAAAAACATTCAGTACTTC
TRBV27	TRBJ2-7	many	NA	CASSKTGMSYEQYF	TGTGCCAGCAGTAAAACAGGGATGTCCTACGAGCAGTACTTC
TRBV15	TRBJ2-7	many	TRBD1	CATSRDHLGTVSYEQYF	TGTGCCACCAGCAGAGATCATCTAGGGACAGTCTCCTACGAGCAGTACTTC
TRBV3-1	TRBJ2-5	many	TRBD1	CASSQDFRGRKTQYF	TGTGCCAGCAGCCAAGATTTCAGGGGGCGAAAGACCCAGTACTTC
TRBV27	TRBJ2-7	many	NA	CASSLFAGLSAYEQYF	TGTGCCAGCAGTTTATTCGCGGGACTCTCGGCGTACGAGCAGTACTTC
TRBV4-1	TRBJ2-7	many	TRBD1	CASSHRTGRPYEQYF	TGCGCCAGCAGCCATCGGACAGGCCGGCCCTACGAGCAGTACTTC
TRBV6-2/TRBV6-3	TRBJ1-5	many	TRBD1	CASSNGQGWQPQHF	TGTGCCAGCAGTAACGGACAGGGATGGCAGCCCCAGCATTTT
TRBV10-3	TRBJ2-5	many	NA	CATLGDVETQYF	TGTGCCACCCTGGGGGACGTAGAGACCCAGTACTTC
TRBV6-5	TRBJ1-2	NA	NA	CASSYRTGTLGYTF	TGTGCCAGCAGTTACCGAACAGGGACCCTCGGCTACACCTTC
TRBV6-1	TRBJ1-1	few	NA	CASTPRRGNTEAFF	TGTGCCAGCACCCCCAGGAGGGGGAACACTGAAGCTTTCTTT
TRBV27	TRBJ1-1	many	NA	CASSLKGYTEAFF	TGTGCCAGCAGTTTAAAGGGATACACTGAAGCTTTCTTT
TRBV18	TRBJ1-1	many	NA	CASSLGAGSMNTEAFF	TGTGCCAGCTCACTAGGGGCAGGAAGCATGAACACTGAAGCTTTCTTT
TRBV28	TRBJ2-5	many	NA	CASSFFGLTQYF	TGTGCCAGCAGTTTCTTTGGGCTGACCCAGTACTTC
TRBV18	TRBJ1-1	NA	NA	CASSPWRGRAGNTEAFF	TGTGCCAGCTCACCATGGAGGGGGAGGGCCGGAAACACTGAAGCTTTCTTT
TRBV20-1	TRBJ2-5	many	NA	CSARDRGTAEETQYF	TGCAGTGCTAGAGATCGCGGGACGGCGGAAGAGACCCAGTACTTC
TRBV20-1	TRBJ2-5	many	TRBD2	CSARDPRGGETQYF	TGCAGTGCTAGAGACCCGCGGGGGGGGGAGACCCAGTACTTC
TRBV28	TRBJ1-6	once	NA	CASSLGSDSSISPLHF	TGTGCCAGCAGTTTAGGGTCGGACAGTAGCATCTCACCCCTCCACTTT
TRBV6-5	TRBJ2-7	NA	NA	CASSYSIGGSSNEQYF	TGTGCCAGCAGTTACTCGATAGGGGGTAGCTCTAACGAGCAGTACTTC
TRBV29-1	TRBJ1-1	many	NA	CSVVGQPNTEAFF	TGCAGCGTTGTAGGACAACCGAACACTGAAGCTTTCTTT
TRBV20-1	TRBJ1-5	many	NA	CSATPGGNQPQHF	TGCAGTGCTACCCCGGGAGGAAATCAGCCCCAGCATTTT
TRBV7-8	TRBJ2-4	many	NA	CASSVRPGAKNIQYF	TGTGCCAGCAGCGTGAGACCGGGTGCCAAAAACATTCAGTACTTC
TRBV4-2	TRBJ2-2	many	TRBD2	CASSTRLAGGVGELFF	TGTGCCAGCAGCACCAGACTAGCGGGGGGTGTTGGGGAGCTGTTTTTT
TRBV6-1	TRBJ1-2	few	NA	CASSEVSLQPSYIF	TGTGCCAGCAGTGAGGTCAGTTTACAGCCAAGCTACATCTTC
TRBV29-1	TRBJ2-2	many	NA	CSVETGFTGELFF	TGCAGCGTTGAAACAGGGTTCACCGGGGAGCTGTTTTTT
TRBV7-2	TRBJ1-1	many	NA	CASSFHRQMNTEAFF	TGTGCCAGCAGCTTCCACCGACAGATGAACACTGAAGCTTTCTTT
TRBV6-2/TRBV6-3	TRBJ2-7	many	NA	CASRNLVAAGGSYEQYF	TGTGCCAGCAGAAACCTCGTGGCGGCAGGGGGGTCCTACGAGCAGTACTTC
TRBV4-1	TRBJ2-7	many	NA	CASSQSDTGKVEQYF	TGCGCCAGCAGCCAATCCGACACAGGGAAAGTCGAGCAGTACTTC
TRBV3-1	TRBJ1-6	many	NA	CASSLGGKSPLHF	TGTGCCAGCAGCCTCGGAGGGAAATCACCCCTCCACTTT
TRBV4-2	TRBJ1-1	many	NA	CASSQDQSRGFEAFF	TGTGCCAGCAGCCAAGATCAGAGTAGGGGTTTTGAAGCTTTCTTT
TRBV15	TRBJ2-7	many	NA	CATSRDQPGTYEQYF	TGTGCCACCAGCAGAGATCAGCCCGGAACCTACGAGCAGTACTTC
TRBV6-2/TRBV6-3	TRBJ2-5	NA	NA	CASRSISGSQTQYF	TGTGCCAGCAGGTCCATCTCAGGTTCCCAGACCCAGTACTTC
TRBV30	TRBJ2-4	many	NA	CAWSAPLRSKNIQYF	TGTGCCTGGAGTGCCCCCCTTCGAAGCAAAAACATTCAGTACTTC
TRBV12-3/TRBV12-4	TRBJ1-5	many	NA	CASSPGGGQGVRPQHF	TGTGCCAGCAGCCCTGGCGGCGGGCAGGGTGTTCGTCCCCAGCATTTT
TRBV19	TRBJ2-7	few	TRBD2	CASSAGTSMNEQYF	TGTGCCAGTAGTGCCGGGACTAGTATGAACGAGCAGTACTTC
TRBV5-1	TRBJ1-1	many	NA	CASSPLLGPGPEAFF	TGCGCCAGCAGCCCGCTACTGGGGCCGGGACCTGAAGCTTTCTTT
TRBV3-1	TRBJ2-7	few	NA	CASSQAARSYEQYF	TGTGCCAGCAGCCAAGCGGCCCGCTCCTACGAGCAGTACTTC
TRBV12-3/TRBV12-4	TRBJ1-2	few	TRBD1	CASSQAGTGKYGYTF	TGTGCCAGCAGTCAGGCCGGGACAGGAAAGTATGGCTACACCTTC
TRBV28	TRBJ2-7	many	TRBD2	CASNPGLAGATYEQYF	TGTGCCAGCAATCCAGGACTAGCGGGGGCTACCTACGAGCAGTACTTC
TRBV5-1	TRBJ1-5	many	NA	CASSSGWGQPQHF	TGCGCCAGCAGCTCCGGGTGGGGTCAGCCCCAGCATTTT
TRBV12-3/TRBV12-4	TRBJ2-1	many	NA	CASSSSRLNEQFF	TGTGCCAGCAGTTCCTCCAGGCTCAATGAGCAGTTCTTC
TRBV20-1	TRBJ2-5	many	TRBD2	CSATPRLAGGPKETQYF	TGCAGTGCTACCCCAAGGTTGGCGGGGGGACCTAAAGAGACCCAGTACTTC
TRBV11-2	TRBJ2-6	many	NA	CASSGWGSGANVLTF	TGTGCCAGCAGCGGGTGGGGTTCTGGGGCCAACGTCCTGACTTTC
TRBV12-3/TRBV12-4	TRBJ1-2	many	NA	CASSTNDRGYGYTF	TGTGCCAGCAGCACAAACGACAGAGGGTATGGCTACACCTTC
TRBV28	TRBJ2-7	many	NA	CASKGYEGTNYEQYF	TGTGCCAGCAAGGGATACGAGGGAACCAACTACGAGCAGTACTTC